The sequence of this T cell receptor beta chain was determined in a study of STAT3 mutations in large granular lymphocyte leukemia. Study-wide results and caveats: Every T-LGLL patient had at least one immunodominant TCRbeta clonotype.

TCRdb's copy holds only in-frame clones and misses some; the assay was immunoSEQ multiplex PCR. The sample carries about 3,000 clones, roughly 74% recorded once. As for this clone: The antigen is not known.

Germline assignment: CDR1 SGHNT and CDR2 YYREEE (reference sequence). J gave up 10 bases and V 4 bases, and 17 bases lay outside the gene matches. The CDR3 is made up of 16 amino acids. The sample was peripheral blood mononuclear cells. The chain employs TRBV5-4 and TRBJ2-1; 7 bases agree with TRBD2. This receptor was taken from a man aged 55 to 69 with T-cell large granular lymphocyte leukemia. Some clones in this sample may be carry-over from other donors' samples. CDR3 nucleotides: TGTGCCAGCAGCCCGCCTCGCACCCGATCAGCGGGAGAGCAGTTCTTC. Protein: CASSPPRTRSAGEQFF. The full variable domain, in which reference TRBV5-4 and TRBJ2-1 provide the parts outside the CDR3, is ETGVTQSPTHLIKTRGQQVTLRCSSQSGHNTVSWYQQALGQGPQFIFQYYREEENGRGNFPPRFSGLQFPNYSSELNVNALELDDSALYLCASSPPRTRSAGEQFFGPGTRLTVL.